The 28 T cell receptor beta chains reported below all come from one sample, sequenced in a study of blood T cell repertoires in COVID-19. The data were produced by immunoSEQ multiplex PCR, yet TCRdb's version contains in-frame clones alone and is incomplete. The table has over 100,000 clones, 82% seen once. The sample taken for sequencing was peripheral blood. The receptor source for this set is a woman aged 70-85 years with acute or convalescent COVID-19.

The rearrangement links TRBV11-1 to TRBJ1-1; D gene uncertain. The V gene lost 5 bases and the J gene lost 3 bases, with 10 bases spanning the gap. The CDR3 extends over 13 amino acids. The V gene's germline CDR1 is SGHAT and CDR2 FQDESV (reference sequence). CDR3 protein: CASSPSTDTEAFF. The CDR3 region has the DNA TGTGCCAGCAGCCCCTCCACGGACACTGAAGCTTTCTTT.

The chain has TRBV19 and TRBJ1-5, with D possibly matching TRBD1 (6 bases). This CDR3 has 14 residues. V dropped 6 bases and J dropped 3 bases, with 12 bases sitting between them. CDR1 and CDR2 (germline): LNHDA, SQIVND (reference sequence). CDR3 DNA: TGTGCCAGTAGGGGGACACGGGACAATCAGCCCCAGCATTTT. Encoded protein: CASRGTRDNQPQHF.

J is TRBJ1-1 and V is TRBV2; 8 bases map to TRBD1. With V trimmed by 5 bases and J by 0 bases, 2 bases remained unmatched. The CDR3 contains 14 residues. The germline V gene has CDR1 SNHLY and CDR2 FYNNEI. The CDR3 reads CASSQDRVNTEAFF. The CDR3 DNA is TGTGCCAGCAGTCAGGACAGGGTGAACACTGAAGCTTTCTTT.

The chain is built from TRBV7-3 and TRBJ2-7; 7 bases fit TRBD1. Trimming cost V 3 bases and J 7 bases; bases outside gene matches: 12. Looked up from germline, CDR1 is SGHTA and CDR2 is FQGTGA. The CDR3 spans 15 residues. The CDR3 region has the DNA TGTGCCAGCAGCTTTGCACCGGGACAGCAGGGTGAGCAGTACTTC. Its protein is CASSFAPGQQGEQYF.

The chain employs TRBV7-9 and TRBJ1-5; 7 bases align to TRBD1. Unmatched junction bases numbered 4, after V lost 1 base and J lost 7 bases. CDR1 and CDR2 from the germline V gene are SEHNR and FQNEAQ (reference sequence). The length of the CDR3 is 14 residues. CDR3 residues: CASSLVAGGQPQHF. The DNA of the CDR3 is TGTGCCAGCAGCTTAGTCGCAGGGGGACAGCCCCAGCATTTT.

This clone was counted once. The chain has TRBV7-2 and TRBJ1-2; TRBD1 matches at 7 bases. The CDR3 is 14 residues long. Trimming cost V 3 bases and J 8 bases; bases outside gene matches: 9. Germline-derived CDR1 and CDR2 are SGHTA and FQGNSA. CDR3 sequence reads: CASSFDTGERGYTF. In DNA form, the CDR3 reads TGTGCCAGCAGCTTCGACACAGGGGAGAGAGGCTACACCTTC.

The genes are TRBV7-9 and TRBJ2-5, with D possibly being TRBD2 (5 bases). This CDR3 spans 18 amino acids. V was cut by 4 bases and J by 0 bases, with 21 bases left in between. CDR1 SEHNR and CDR2 FQNEAQ come from the germline V gene (reference sequence). The CDR3 sequence: CASSSEVLASWYQETQYF. In nucleotides, the CDR3 is TGTGCCAGCAGCTCAGAGGTATTAGCTAGCTGGTACCAAGAGACCCAGTACTTC.

This clone came up once. The chain links TRBV2 to TRBJ2-7; perhaps TRBD1 as D (6 bases). This CDR3 has 13 residues. V dropped 6 bases and J dropped 0 bases, with 9 bases sitting between them. Germline loops: CDR1 SNHLY, CDR2 FYNNEI. The CDR3 loop reads CASSRDTSYEQYF. The CDR3 nucleotides are TGTGCCAGCAGCCGGGACACCTCCTACGAGCAGTACTTC.

This clone is a singleton in its sample. The chain employs TRBV5-1 and TRBJ1-2; D gene ambiguous. Germline CDR1 SGHRS, CDR2 YFSETQ. This CDR3 region has 13 residues. Between the trimmed V and J ends, which lost 1 base and 4 bases, there was a span of 8 bases. The CDR3 reads CASSLSQFYGYTF. DNA of the CDR3: TGCGCCAGCAGCTTGTCACAGTTCTATGGCTACACCTTC.

J is TRBJ2-7 and V is TRBV6-5, with TRBD1 as a possible D gene (6 bases). Per germline, CDR1 MNHEY and CDR2 SVGAGI. The CDR3 has 14 amino acids. The ends were cut back, 4 bases at V and 2 bases at J, with 12 bases in the middle. Here the CDR3 reads CASSFRQATYEQYF. CDR3 DNA sequence: TGTGCCAGCAGTTTCCGACAGGCTACCTACGAGCAGTACTTC.

This chain links TRBV7-9 with TRBJ2-5, with D unresolved. Germline V gene sequence: CDR1 SEHNR, CDR2 FQNEAQ (reference sequence). The ends were cut back, 4 bases at V and 4 bases at J, with 16 bases in the middle. This CDR3 spans 15 amino acids. This CDR3 reads CASSSPRGPTETQYF. CDR3 bases: TGTGCCAGCAGCTCCCCCCGTGGGCCAACAGAGACCCAGTACTTC.

The gene calls are TRBV30 and TRBJ2-6; possibly TRBD1 for D (7 bases). The CDR3 consists of 15 residues. Per the germline V gene, CDR1 is GTSNPN and CDR2 is SVGIG (reference sequence). The ends were cut back, 3 bases at V and 4 bases at J, with 13 bases in the middle. The CDR3 protein is CAWSGGGRGANVLTF. CDR3 DNA sequence: TGTGCCTGGAGCGGAGGGGGCAGGGGGGCCAACGTCCTGACTTTC.

The chain joins TRBV7-9 to TRBJ2-2; 8 bases map to TRBD2. This CDR3 region has 14 residues. In germline, CDR1 is SEHNR, CDR2 FQNEAQ (reference sequence). The V gene end was trimmed by 5 bases and the J gene end by 4 bases; junction bases not matched to a gene: 3. CDR3 DNA sequence: TGTGCCAGCAGCATTCTAGCGGGCACCGGGGAGCTGTTTTTT. Translated: CASSILAGTGELFF. Full variable domain (outside the CDR3, taken from reference TRBV7-9 and TRBJ2-2): DTGVSQNPRHKITKRGQNVTFRCDPISEHNRLYWYRQTLGQGPEFLTYFQNEAQLEKSRLLSDRFSAERPKGSFSTLEIQRTEQGDSAMYLCASSILAGTGELFFGEGSRLTVL.

The table lists this clone with a few counts. Written as DNA, the CDR3 is TGTGCCAGCAGCTACCAGGGACAGGGATTTAGCTACACCTTC. As protein: CASSYQGQGFSYTF. The chain employs TRBV7-2 and TRBJ1-2, with TRBD1 matching 9 bases. With V trimmed by 4 bases and J by 9 bases, 9 bases remained unmatched. This CDR3 comprises 14 residues. Germline V gene data show CDR1 as SGHTA and CDR2 as FQGNSA.

This chain links TRBV13 with TRBJ2-7, with D perhaps TRBD1 (6 bases). This CDR3 spans 12 amino acids. Per the germline V gene, CDR1 is PRHDT and CDR2 is FYEKMQ (reference sequence). V was cut by 3 bases and J by 6 bases, with 9 bases left in between. DNA for the CDR3: TGTGCCAGCAGCTTTGGGGGCCGCGAGCAGTACGTC. Protein sequence: CASSFGGREQYV.

The gene calls are TRBV29-1 and TRBJ1-2; D remains ambiguous. The CDR3 length is 12 residues. V lost 3 bases to trimming and J lost 8 bases, with 13 bases between them. The germline V gene has CDR1 SQVTM and CDR2 ANQGSEA. The CDR3 DNA reads as TGCAGCGTTGACGGAGTAGGATCCGGCTACACCTTC. Its translation is CSVDGVGSGYTF.

J is TRBJ2-5 and V is TRBV11-3, with 9 bases that match TRBD1. V lost 5 bases to trimming and J lost 3 bases; unmatched junction nucleotides: 4. This CDR3 is 14 amino acids long. The germline V gene encodes CDR1 SGHNT and CDR2 YENEEA. The CDR3 reads CASSRTGVEETQYF. The CDR3 coding sequence is TGTGCCAGCAGCCGGACAGGGGTAGAAGAGACCCAGTACTTC.

This clone was seen a single time. The V call is TRBV25-1, the J call TRBJ2-3; D remains ambiguous. The germline CDR1 and CDR2 sequences are MGHDK and SYGVNS. The length of the CDR3 is 16 residues. V lost 3 bases and J 2 bases, leaving 15 bases between the germline ends. The CDR3 sequence is CASSDPHRVSTDTQYF. In nucleotides, the CDR3 is TGTGCCAGCAGTGACCCCCATCGGGTATCCACAGATACGCAGTATTTT.

The chain links TRBV5-1 to TRBJ2-3; TRBD1 agrees at 8 bases. The V and J ends lost 7 bases and 3 bases, in that order; junction bases with no gene match: 10. This CDR3 is built from 15 residues. CDR1 and CDR2 from the germline V gene are SGHRS and YFSETQ. CDR3 coding DNA: TGCGCCAGCGGGGATCAGGGGGCAGGAACAGATACGCAGTATTTT. It yields the protein CASGDQGAGTDTQYF.

The gene calls are TRBV10-3 and TRBJ1-6; no definite D call. This CDR3 has 16 amino acids. Germline CDR1 ENHRY, CDR2 SYGVKD. V was trimmed by 0 bases and J by 9 bases, leaving 15 bases between them. CDR3 residues: CAISESEGSDGSPLHF. DNA of the CDR3: TGTGCCATCAGTGAGTCAGAGGGTTCAGATGGTTCACCCCTCCACTTT.

This clone was counted a single time. This chain uses TRBV2 with TRBJ1-1, with D possibly matching TRBD1 (5 bases). The germline gives CDR1 SNHLY, CDR2 FYNNEI. The germline V and J ends were trimmed by 6 bases and 1 base, with 18 bases remaining between them. This CDR3 contains 16 residues. CDR3 protein: CASSAPRWGQNTEAFF. The CDR3 DNA sequence: TGTGCCAGCAGCGCACCACGTTGGGGCCAGAACACTGAAGCTTTCTTT.

This chain connects TRBV2 to TRBJ1-1; D ambiguous. The germline V gene encodes CDR1 SNHLY and CDR2 FYNNEI. Trimming pared 6 bases from V and 6 bases from J, leaving 14 bases between. This CDR3 contains 13 residues. The CDR3: CASRVGVNAEAFF. CDR3 DNA sequence: TGTGCCAGCAGAGTCGGGGTAAACGCTGAAGCTTTCTTT.

This clone was picked up one time. The chain recombines TRBV5-6 with TRBJ2-5, with 7 bases that match TRBD2. Trimming took 4 bases from V and 5 from J; bases not matched to a gene: 14. CDR1 and CDR2 (germline): SGHDT, YYEEEE. This CDR3 is 16 amino acids long. The CDR3 nucleotides read TGTGCCAGCAGCCCAATGGGGGGGATTGGTGTCGAGACCCAGTACTTC. Amino acids: CASSPMGGIGVETQYF.

V and J are TRBV3-1 (or the pseudogene TRBV3-2) and TRBJ1-5; a weak D match, TRBD1 (5 bases). The ends were cut back, 4 bases at V and 0 bases at J, with 7 bases in the middle. The CDR3 contains 14 residues. Germline CDR1 is LGHDT and CDR2 is YNNKEL (reference sequence). CDR3 loop: CASSLDTSNQPQHF. The DNA for the CDR3 is TGTGCCAGCAGCCTGGACACTAGCAATCAGCCCCAGCATTTT.

The chain uses TRBV19 and TRBJ1-2; unclear D gene. There are 14 residues in the CDR3. Trimming left V 6 bases short and J 8 bases short, with 19 bases between. CDR1 is LNHDA and CDR2 is SQIVND in the germline V gene (reference sequence). CDR3 sequence reads: CASSELRPRGGYTF. The CDR3 nucleotides read TGTGCCAGTAGCGAACTCAGACCCCGGGGAGGCTACACCTTC.

This rearrangement joins TRBV9 to TRBJ2-5, with TRBD2 identical over 8 bases. V shed 4 bases, J shed 0 bases, and the junction held 14 bases outside the gene matches. CDR1 SGDLS and CDR2 YYNGEE come from the germline V gene. This CDR3 contains 18 residues. DNA for the CDR3: TGTGCCAGCAGCCTACGGGGGTCCAGCGGGGGTTACCAAGAGACCCAGTACTTC. Translated, it gives CASSLRGSSGGYQETQYF.

The chain carries TRBV29-1 and TRBJ2-1, with 9 bases fitting TRBD2. Germline V gene sequence: CDR1 SQVTM, CDR2 ANQGSEA. Trimming at V came to 7 bases and at J to 4 bases, leaving 5 bases not matched to a gene. CDR3 length equals 13 residues. The CDR3 spells CSGGSGGYNEQFF. In nucleotides, the CDR3 is TGCAGCGGTGGTAGCGGGGGATACAATGAGCAGTTCTTC.

The chain has TRBV6-6 and TRBJ2-1; TRBD2 matches at 9 bases. V was clipped by 0 bases and J by 7 bases; unmatched bases: 4. The CDR3 has 15 residues. CDR1 is MNHNY, CDR2 SVGAGI, per germline (reference sequence). The CDR3 nucleotides are TGTGCCAGCAGTTACTCTGGGACTAGCTTAAATGAGCAGTTCTTC. Protein product: CASSYSGTSLNEQFF.